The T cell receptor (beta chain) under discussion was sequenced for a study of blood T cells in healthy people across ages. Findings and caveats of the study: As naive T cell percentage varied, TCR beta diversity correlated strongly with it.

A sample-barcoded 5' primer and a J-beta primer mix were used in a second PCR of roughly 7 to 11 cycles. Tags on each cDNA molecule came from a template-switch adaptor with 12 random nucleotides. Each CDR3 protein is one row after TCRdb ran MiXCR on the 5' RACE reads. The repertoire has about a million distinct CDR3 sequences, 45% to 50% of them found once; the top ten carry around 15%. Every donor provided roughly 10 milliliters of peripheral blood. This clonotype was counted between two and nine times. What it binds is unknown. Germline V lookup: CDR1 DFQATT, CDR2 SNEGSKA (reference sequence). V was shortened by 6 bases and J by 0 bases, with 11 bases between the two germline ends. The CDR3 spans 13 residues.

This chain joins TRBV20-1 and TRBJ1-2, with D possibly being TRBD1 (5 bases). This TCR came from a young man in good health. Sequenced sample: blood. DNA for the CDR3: TGCAGTGCCGCGGGGGACTCTAACTATGGCTACACCTTC. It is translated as CSAAGDSNYGYTF.